Following are 13 T cell receptor beta chains from one sample sequenced in a study of CD8 T cells in Susac syndrome. An input of about 0.45 to 1 ug of RNA was subjected to reverse transcription using random hexamers. TCRdb reprocessed the immunoSEQ multiplex PCR reads via MiXCR and lists one record per CDR3 protein. The sample has 200,000 to 300,000 distinct CDR3 sequences, 93% seen once; the top ten hold 0.065% to 0.075%. The material sequenced was CD4+ T cells from PBMCs. These receptors originate from a human donor with multiple sclerosis.

The chain recombines TRBV7-2 with TRBJ2-3; 7 nucleotides match TRBD2. The CDR3 runs to 16 residues. Trimming took 2 bases from V and 0 from J; bases not matched to a gene: 5. The germline V gene has CDR1 SGHTA and CDR2 FQGNSA. CDR3 nucleotide sequence: TGTGCCAGCAGCTTATTCGGCGGGGGAAGCACAGATACGCAGTATTTT. It is translated as CASSLFGGGSTDTQYF.

This CDR3 is CASSRGSPRGNEKLFF. For the CDR3, the DNA is TGTGCCAGCAGCCGCGGGAGTCCGAGGGGTAATGAAAAACTGTTTTTT. The chain links TRBV2 to TRBJ1-4; tentatively, D is TRBD1 (5 bases). The CDR3 consists of 16 residues. V was shortened by 6 bases and J by 4 bases, with 18 bases between the two germline ends. CDR1 and CDR2 (germline): SNHLY, FYNNEI.

This chain connects TRBV3-1 to TRBJ1-4; no firm D call. Trimming shortened V by 1 base and J by 9 bases, and 9 bases separated the two germline ends. This CDR3 spans 13 amino acids. In germline, CDR1 is LGHDT, CDR2 YNNKEL (reference sequence). The CDR3 DNA is TGTGCCAGCAGCCAAGCTCCGTGGAAAAAACTGTTTTTT. This sequence encodes CASSQAPWKKLFF.

J is TRBJ2-1 and V is TRBV5-6, with 7 bases lining up with TRBD2. Looked up from germline, CDR1 is SGHDT and CDR2 is YYEEEE. Losses at the gene ends were 0 bases for V and 6 bases for J; bases not matched to a gene: 12. The CDR3 spans 17 residues. The CDR3 loop reads CASSLEGSRGGVNEQFF. The CDR3 DNA reads TGTGCCAGCAGCTTGGAAGGCTCGCGGGGAGGGGTCAATGAGCAGTTCTTC.

The chain couples TRBV28 to TRBJ1-5, with D possibly matching TRBD1 (6 bases). This CDR3 has 15 amino acids. The germline V gene encodes CDR1 MDHEN and CDR2 SYDVKM. The V end lost 10 bases, the J end lost 6 bases, and 22 bases lay between the germline ends. CDR3 sequence: CATLWGAGGPQPQHF. The CDR3 DNA sequence: TGTGCCACTCTTTGGGGGGCCGGAGGACCTCAGCCCCAGCATTTT.

The chain has TRBV7-2 and TRBJ2-5; the match to TRBD2 covers 7 bases. Per the germline V gene, CDR1 is SGHTA and CDR2 is FQGNSA. This CDR3 comprises 14 residues. Trimming removed 4 bases from V and 5 bases from J; junction bases left unmatched: 7. The CDR3 protein is CASSSRTSGETQYF. The CDR3 region has the DNA TGTGCCAGCAGCTCGAGGACTAGTGGGGAGACCCAGTACTTC.

The chain uses TRBV6-6 and TRBJ2-2; D unclear. Trimming took off 9 bases at V and 0 bases at J, with 17 bases between the two ends. Germline assignment: CDR1 MNHNY and CDR2 SVGAGI (reference sequence). The CDR3 is 16 residues long. CDR3 sequence: CASTTPQLANTGELFF. The DNA of the CDR3 is TGTGCCAGTACAACACCCCAACTTGCGAACACCGGGGAGCTGTTTTTT.

The chain has TRBV29-1 and TRBJ1-1; perhaps TRBD1 as D (5 bases). The CDR3 has 13 amino acids. V lost 1 base to trimming and J lost 4 bases, with 10 bases between them. CDR1 is SQVTM and CDR2 is ANQGSEA in the germline V gene. The CDR3 here is CSVEGRVFTEAFF. In DNA, the CDR3 is TGCAGCGTTGAAGGCAGGGTATTCACTGAAGCTTTCTTT.

The chain combines TRBV5-4 with TRBJ2-3; no definite D call. V lost 2 bases and J 1 base, leaving 8 bases between the germline ends. The CDR3 contains 14 residues. Germline values: CDR1 SGHNT, CDR2 YYREEE (reference sequence). The chain's CDR3 is CASSFGRRTDTQYF. The CDR3 nucleotides read TGTGCCAGCAGCTTTGGGCGACGCACAGATACGCAGTATTTT.

This chain uses TRBV4-2 with TRBJ2-3, with D hard to call. The CDR3 sequence is 15 residues long. V gave up 0 bases and J gave up 2 bases, with 9 bases separating them. The germline V gene has CDR1 LGHNA and CDR2 YNFKEQ. The DNA for the CDR3 is TGTGCCAGCAGCCAAGATCCACTTCCCACAGATACGCAGTATTTT. Translating gives CASSQDPLPTDTQYF.

The chain recombines TRBV20-1 with TRBJ2-3; D ambiguous. Germline V gives CDR1 DFQATT, CDR2 SNEGSKA (reference sequence). This CDR3 has 14 amino acids. V lost 1 base and J 7 bases, leaving 15 bases between the germline ends. The CDR3: CSARVPPPAYTQYF. In DNA form, the CDR3 reads TGCAGTGCTAGAGTGCCTCCACCTGCGTATACGCAGTATTTT.

The rearrangement joins TRBV6-1 to TRBJ1-2, with D possibly TRBD1 on 6 matching bases. Germline values: CDR1 MNHNS, CDR2 SASEGT. This CDR3 is built from 16 residues. V shed 6 bases and J shed 0 bases, with 17 bases lying between them. The DNA of the CDR3 is TGTGCCAGCAGATCACGCAAGGGGGTTGCTAACTATGGCTACACCTTC. This translates into CASRSRKGVANYGYTF.

The chain couples TRBV6-5 to TRBJ1-1, with no clear D. Per the germline V gene, CDR1 is MNHEY and CDR2 is SVGAGI. The CDR3 has 15 amino acids. V was trimmed by 8 bases and J by 10 bases, leaving 26 bases between them. The CDR3 is CASGMLAGKAAGAFF. The CDR3 DNA is TGTGCCAGCGGCATGCTAGCAGGCAAGGCCGCTGGAGCTTTCTTT.